Each of the 6 T cell receptor beta chains below was sequenced from the same sample in a study of PD-1 blockade in classical Hodgkin lymphoma. The repertoire was sequenced with immunoSEQ multiplex PCR; TCRdb's copy has only in-frame clones and lacks some. The sample has over 15,000 clones, 82% seen once. There was relapse after autologous stem cell transplantation in every patient, and there was variation in brentuximab vedotin exposure. Sequenced material: peripheral blood mononuclear cells (PBMCs), taken before the second cycle of nivolumab. All receptors derive from a human donor with classical Hodgkin lymphoma.

The chain carries TRBV18 and TRBJ1-5, with D tentatively TRBD1 (6 bases). V gave up 1 base and J gave up 2 bases, with 12 bases separating them. Germline loops: CDR1 KGHSH, CDR2 LQKENI. CDR3 size: 16 residues. The CDR3 DNA is TGTGCCAGCTCACCACAGAGGGGGGCACGCAATCAGCCCCAGCATTTT. Translating it yields CASSPQRGARNQPQHF.

This clone showed up just a few times. The gene calls are TRBV6-1 and TRBJ1-6, with a tentative D call TRBD1 (5 bases). The V gene's germline CDR1 is MNHNS and CDR2 SASEGT. CDR3 length: 13 residues. Trimming removed 7 bases at V and 10 bases at J, with 14 bases between. The chain's CDR3 is CASKDQGISPLHF. CDR3 in DNA: TGTGCCAGCAAAGACCAGGGAATATCACCCCTCCACTTT.

The V call is TRBV7-2, the J call TRBJ1-4; no clear D gene. Germline loops: CDR1 SGHTA, CDR2 FQGNSA. V was cut by 1 base and J by 8 bases, with 17 bases left in between. This CDR3 contains 16 residues. CDR3: CASSLVPQAAREKLFF. The CDR3 DNA reads as TGTGCCAGCAGCTTAGTTCCCCAGGCCGCCCGGGAAAAACTGTTTTTT.

This clone was recorded a few times. The chain has TRBV9 and TRBJ1-5; 10 bases are shared with TRBD1. Germline CDR1 reads SGDLS; CDR2 reads YYNGEE. This CDR3 has 14 amino acids. Trimming removed 4 bases from V and 7 bases from J; junction bases left unmatched: 5. This CDR3 is CASSSGQGSQPQHF. Written as DNA, the CDR3 is TGTGCCAGCAGCTCGGGACAGGGGAGCCAGCCCCAGCATTTT.

This sequence joins TRBV27 and TRBJ2-7; TRBD2 matches at 10 bases. The CDR3 covers 15 residues. In germline, CDR1 is MNHEY, CDR2 SMNVEV (reference sequence). The ends lost 6 bases at V and 3 bases at J; junction bases unmatched: 8. The DNA of the CDR3 is TGTGCCAGCAGCACGCCTAGCGGGGGACACTACGAGCAGTACTTC. Protein sequence: CASSTPSGGHYEQYF.

This chain joins TRBV4-2 and TRBJ1-4; D not certain. V gave up 4 bases and J gave up 2 bases, with 14 bases separating them. The germline gives CDR1 LGHNA, CDR2 YNFKEQ. The CDR3 loop spans 16 amino acids. The DNA for the CDR3 is TGTGCCAGCAGCCCAAGACAAACGGCGACTAATGAAAAACTGTTTTTT. Its protein is CASSPRQTATNEKLFF.